Shown below are 16 T cell receptor beta chains from a single sample sequenced in a study of shared T cell receptors in the human thymus. Assay used: immunoSEQ multiplex PCR; TCRdb lists only in-frame clones, some missing. The sample includes 700,000 or so clones, over 75% of them seen just once. The same data also contributed to another study, on human thymus T cells.

Sequenced sample: thymocytes. Receptors were obtained from a girl under three years old with a congenital heart defect.

This chain uses TRBV5-1 with TRBJ2-3; the match to TRBD1 covers 8 bases. The CDR3 totals 17 residues. V trimming: 4 bases; J trimming: 2 bases; junction bases outside the gene matches: 12. Germline CDR1 is SGHRS and CDR2 is YFSETQ. The CDR3 DNA sequence: TGCGCCAGCAGCCCCCCATATGGACAGGGACACACAGATACGCAGTATTTT. This sequence encodes CASSPPYGQGHTDTQYF.

The J gene is TRBJ2-1, the V gene TRBV28; the D gene is possibly TRBD2 (6 bases). The CDR3 is 16 amino acids. Trimming pared 1 base from V and 4 bases from J, leaving 14 bases between. Per germline, CDR1 MDHEN and CDR2 SYDVKM. CDR3 protein: CASSLFISSVYNEQFF. The CDR3 nucleotides are TGTGCCAGCAGTTTATTCATTTCTAGCGTATACAATGAGCAGTTCTTC.

V is TRBV5-1 and J is TRBJ2-5; unclear D gene. In germline, CDR1 is SGHRS, CDR2 YFSETQ. The CDR3 is 14 amino acids. V was clipped by 7 bases and J by 1 base, with 14 bases between them. This CDR3 is CASARQKVQETQYF. The CDR3 DNA reads TGCGCCAGCGCTCGACAAAAAGTCCAAGAGACCCAGTACTTC. Full variable domain (outside the CDR3, taken from reference TRBV5-1 and TRBJ2-5): KAGVTQTPRYLIKTRGQQVTLSCSPISGHRSVSWYQQTPGQGLQFLFEYFSETQRNKGNFPGRFSGRQFSNSRSEMNVSTLELGDSALYLCASARQKVQETQYFGPGTRLLVL.

The rearrangement uses TRBV10-2 and TRBJ1-1, with D possibly matching TRBD1 (5 bases). Trimming removed 0 bases at V and 4 bases at J, with 30 bases between. The CDR3 spans 21 residues. Germline CDR1 is WSHSY and CDR2 is SAAADI. The CDR3: CASSESVGLPRHHMTVTEAFF. The CDR3 DNA is TGCGCCAGCAGTGAGTCGGTGGGACTCCCGAGGCACCATATGACGGTCACTGAAGCTTTCTTT.

CDR3 amino acids: CASSLTVVGSYIKSDTQYF. DNA for the CDR3: TGCGCCAGCAGCTTGACGGTTGTGGGCAGTTATATAAAATCAGATACGCAGTATTTT. The chain combines TRBV5-1 with TRBJ2-3; D is undetermined. This CDR3 contains 19 residues. V dropped 1 base and J dropped 4 bases, with 25 bases sitting between them. Germline V gene sequence: CDR1 SGHRS, CDR2 YFSETQ.

V is TRBV6-1 and J is TRBJ1-2; 7 bases match TRBD1. This CDR3 region has 16 residues. The V segment lost 3 bases and the J segment 2 bases; nucleotides outside the gene matches: 9. The germline V gene has CDR1 MNHNS and CDR2 SASEGT. The CDR3 DNA reads as TGTGCCAGCAGTGATTCCCCGACAGGGACGAACTATGGCTACACCTTC. It specifies CASSDSPTGTNYGYTF.

V usage is TRBV6-5 and J usage is TRBJ1-2; possibly TRBD1 for D (5 bases). V was clipped by 5 bases and J by 4 bases, with 14 bases between them. Germline V gene data show CDR1 as MNHEY and CDR2 as SVGAGI. This CDR3 is 14 amino acids long. The CDR3 DNA sequence: TGTGCCAGCAGTGACTGGACGGGGGGCTATGGCTACACCTTC. Encoded protein: CASSDWTGGYGYTF.

This rearrangement joins TRBV2 to TRBJ1-2, with D maybe TRBD1 (5 bases). Trimming removed 10 bases at V and 7 bases at J, with 22 bases between. The germline V gene encodes CDR1 SNHLY and CDR2 FYNNEI. CDR3 size: 14 residues. The CDR3 coding sequence is TGTGCCACACCCTCCAGGACAAGGGGCAGTGGCTACACCTTC. Encoded protein: CATPSRTRGSGYTF.

The genes are TRBV14 and TRBJ2-3; 15 bases line up with TRBD2. The V gene's germline CDR1 is SGHDN and CDR2 FVKESK. The junction had 5 bases not matched to a gene; V was cut back by 8 bases and J by 2 bases. The CDR3 length is 16 residues. The CDR3 region is CASRGTSGGYTDTQYF. CDR3 sequence (DNA): TGTGCCAGCCGGGGGACTAGCGGGGGGTACACAGATACGCAGTATTTT.

J is TRBJ1-2 and V is TRBV28; 7 bases agree with TRBD1. Germline CDR1 MDHEN, CDR2 SYDVKM. The CDR3 contains 15 residues. The junction had 10 bases not matched to a gene; V was cut back by 5 bases and J by 4 bases. Here the CDR3 reads CASSPPRGQIYGYTF. CDR3 DNA sequence: TGTGCCAGCAGTCCCCCGAGGGGACAGATCTATGGCTACACCTTC.

The V and J genes are TRBV5-1 and TRBJ2-7; D may be TRBD2 (6 bases). This CDR3 has 13 residues. Germline CDR1 is SGHRS and CDR2 is YFSETQ. The V gene lost 2 bases and the J gene lost 6 bases, with 12 bases spanning the gap. CDR3 region: CASSFRGLGEQYF. CDR3 bases: TGCGCCAGCAGCTTTCGGGGACTCGGCGAGCAGTACTTC.

This clone was observed a single time. This chain uses TRBV5-6 with TRBJ1-2, with a weak D call TRBD1 (5 bases). The V end was cut by 1 base, the J end by 2 bases, with 12 bases between. Germline loops: CDR1 SGHDT, CDR2 YYEEEE. The CDR3 has 15 residues. The CDR3 loop is CASSLCPTENYGYTF. The CDR3 coding sequence is TGTGCCAGCAGCTTGTGTCCGACAGAAAACTATGGCTACACCTTC.

This rearrangement joins TRBV27 to TRBJ2-7; D might be TRBD2 (5 bases). The CDR3 contains 18 residues. The V end lost 0 bases, the J end lost 2 bases, and 20 bases lay between the germline ends. The germline V gene encodes CDR1 MNHEY and CDR2 SMNVEV (reference sequence). The CDR3 sequence is CASSLSINSGLSPYEQYF. Written as DNA, the CDR3 is TGTGCCAGCAGTTTATCGATAAACTCGGGGTTGTCCCCCTACGAGCAGTACTTC.

This clone was observed a single time. This rearrangement joins TRBV11-2 to TRBJ2-7; tentative D call: TRBD1 (6 bases). The germline gives CDR1 SGHAT, CDR2 FQNNGV. V lost 1 base and J 2 bases, leaving 15 bases between the germline ends. This CDR3 region has 16 residues. CDR3 nucleotide sequence: TGTGCCAGCAGCTTAGCGGTCCCAGGGGTTCCCTACGAGCAGTACTTC. Its protein product is CASSLAVPGVPYEQYF.

This chain links TRBV28 with TRBJ1-2; no clear D. This CDR3 has 15 residues. V was trimmed by 5 bases and J by 7 bases, leaving 20 bases between them. Germline values: CDR1 MDHEN, CDR2 SYDVKM. CDR3 nucleotides: TGTGCCAGCAGTGCCAGCCCGGGATTTGAATGTGGCTACACCTTC. Amino acid sequence: CASSASPGFECGYTF.

J is TRBJ1-1 and V is TRBV9; weak D call: TRBD1 (5 bases). Germline CDR1 reads SGDLS; CDR2 reads YYNGEE. V lost 0 bases and J 1 base, leaving 10 bases between the germline ends. This CDR3 comprises 15 residues. The CDR3 protein is CASSVEHRPNTEAFF. The CDR3 DNA follows: TGTGCCAGCAGCGTAGAGCACAGGCCGAACACTGAAGCTTTCTTT.